This record concerns one TCR beta chain sequence. These data belong to a study of PD-1 blockade in mismatch repair-deficient tumors. The data were produced by immunoSEQ multiplex PCR, yet TCRdb's version contains in-frame clones alone and is incomplete. The data contain approximately 80,000 clones, 80% to 90% of them singletons. Trimming removed 0 bases from V and 1 base from J, with 7 bases in between. CDR1 is MNHEY, CDR2 SMNVEV, per germline (reference sequence). This CDR3 has 14 amino acids. The V call is TRBV27, the J call TRBJ2-7; tentative D call: TRBD1 (6 bases). The material sequenced was peripheral blood, taken 44 weeks after starting pembrolizumab. This TCR came from an adult with mismatch repair-deficient cancer. The CDR3 reads CASSLSQGSYEQYF. The DNA for the CDR3 is TGTGCCAGCAGTTTATCCCAGGGGTCCTACGAGCAGTACTTC.